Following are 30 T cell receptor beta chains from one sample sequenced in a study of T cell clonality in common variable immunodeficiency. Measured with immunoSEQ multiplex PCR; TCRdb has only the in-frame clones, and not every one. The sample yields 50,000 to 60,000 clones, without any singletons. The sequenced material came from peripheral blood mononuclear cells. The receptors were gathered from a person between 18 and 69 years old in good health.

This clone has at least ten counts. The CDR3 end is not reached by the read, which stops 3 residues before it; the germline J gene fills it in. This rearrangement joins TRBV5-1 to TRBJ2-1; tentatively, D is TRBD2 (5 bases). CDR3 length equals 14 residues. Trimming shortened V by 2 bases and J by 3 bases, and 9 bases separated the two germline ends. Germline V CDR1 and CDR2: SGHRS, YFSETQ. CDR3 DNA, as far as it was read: TGCGCCAGCAGCTTAGGCCGGGGCTACAATGAG. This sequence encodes CASSLGRGYNE. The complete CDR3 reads CASSLGRGYNEQFF.

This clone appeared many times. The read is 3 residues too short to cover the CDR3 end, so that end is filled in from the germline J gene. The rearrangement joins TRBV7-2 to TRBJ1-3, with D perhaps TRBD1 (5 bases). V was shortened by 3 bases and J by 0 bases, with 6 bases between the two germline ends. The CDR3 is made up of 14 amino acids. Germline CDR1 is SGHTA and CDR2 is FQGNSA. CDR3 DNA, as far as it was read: TGTGCCAGCAGCTTTGACAGCTCTGGAAACACC. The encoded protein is CASSFDSSGNT. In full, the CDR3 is CASSFDSSGNTIYF.

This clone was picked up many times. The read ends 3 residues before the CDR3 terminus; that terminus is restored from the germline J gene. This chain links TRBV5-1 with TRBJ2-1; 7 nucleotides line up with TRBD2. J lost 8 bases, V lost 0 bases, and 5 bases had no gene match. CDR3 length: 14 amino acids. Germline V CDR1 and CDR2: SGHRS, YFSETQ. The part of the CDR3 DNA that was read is TGCGCCAGCAGCTTGGGGACGGGGGGAGATGAG. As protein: CASSLGTGGDE. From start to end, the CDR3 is CASSLGTGGDEQFF.

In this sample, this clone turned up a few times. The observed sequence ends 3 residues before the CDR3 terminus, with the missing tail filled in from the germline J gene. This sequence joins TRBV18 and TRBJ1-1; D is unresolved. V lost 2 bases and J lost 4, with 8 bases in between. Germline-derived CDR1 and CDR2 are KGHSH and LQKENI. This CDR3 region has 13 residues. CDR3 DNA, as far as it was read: TGTGCCAGCTCACCAAGTCCAGGCACTGAA. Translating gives CASSPSPGTE. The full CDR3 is CASSPSPGTEAFF.

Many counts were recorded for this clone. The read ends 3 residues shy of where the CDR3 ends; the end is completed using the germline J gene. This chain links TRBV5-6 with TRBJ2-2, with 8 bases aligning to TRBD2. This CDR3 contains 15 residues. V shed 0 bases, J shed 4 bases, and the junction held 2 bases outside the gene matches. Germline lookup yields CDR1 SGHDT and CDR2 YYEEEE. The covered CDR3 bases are TGTGCCAGCAGCTTGGGACTAGCGCGCACCGGGGAG. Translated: CASSLGLARTGE. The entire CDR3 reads CASSLGLARTGELFF.

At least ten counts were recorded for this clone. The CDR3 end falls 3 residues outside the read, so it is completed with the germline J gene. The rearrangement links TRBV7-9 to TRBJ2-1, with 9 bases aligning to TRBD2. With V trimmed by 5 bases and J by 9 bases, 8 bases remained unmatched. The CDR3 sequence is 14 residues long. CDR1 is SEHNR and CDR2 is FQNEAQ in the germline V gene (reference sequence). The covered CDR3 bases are TGTGCCAGCAGCACCGGGACTAGCAGGAGTGAG. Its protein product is CASSTGTSRSE. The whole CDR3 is CASSTGTSRSEQFF.

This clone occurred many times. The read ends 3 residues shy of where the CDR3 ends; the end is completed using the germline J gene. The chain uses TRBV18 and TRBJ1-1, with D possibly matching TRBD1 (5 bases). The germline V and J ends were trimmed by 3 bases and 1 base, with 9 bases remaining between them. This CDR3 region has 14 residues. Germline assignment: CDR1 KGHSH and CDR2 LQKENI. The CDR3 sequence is CASSPQGTNTEAFF. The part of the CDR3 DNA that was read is TGTGCCAGCTCACCTCAGGGAACGAACACTGAA.

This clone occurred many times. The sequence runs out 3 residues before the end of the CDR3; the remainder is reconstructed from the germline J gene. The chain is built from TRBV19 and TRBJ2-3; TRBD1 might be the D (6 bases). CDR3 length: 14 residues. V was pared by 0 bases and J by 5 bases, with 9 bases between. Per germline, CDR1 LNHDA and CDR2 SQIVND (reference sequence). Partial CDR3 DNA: TGTGCCAGTAGTATAGAGGGGGCCGGAGATACG. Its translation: CASSIEGAGDT. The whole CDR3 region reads CASSIEGAGDTQYF.

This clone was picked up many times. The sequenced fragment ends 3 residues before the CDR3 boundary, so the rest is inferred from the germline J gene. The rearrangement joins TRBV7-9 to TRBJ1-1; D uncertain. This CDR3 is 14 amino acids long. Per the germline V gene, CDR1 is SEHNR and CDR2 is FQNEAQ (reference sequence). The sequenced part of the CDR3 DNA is TGTGCCAGCAGCTTAGTCCGAACGGGCGGGGAA. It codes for CASSLVRTGGE. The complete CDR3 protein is CASSLVRTGGEAFF.

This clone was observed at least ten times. CDR3 protein: CASTERGGLDTQYF. The CDR3 DNA, read in part, is TGCGCCAGCACAGAGCGGGGGGGATTAGATACG. The V gene is TRBV5-1, the J gene TRBJ2-3; 10 bases fit TRBD2. The CDR3 is cut off 3 residues early in the read; its end comes from the germline J gene. J lost 5 bases, V lost 6 bases, and 6 bases had no gene match. Germline V gene lookup returns CDR1 SGHRS and CDR2 YFSETQ. The CDR3 length is 14 residues.

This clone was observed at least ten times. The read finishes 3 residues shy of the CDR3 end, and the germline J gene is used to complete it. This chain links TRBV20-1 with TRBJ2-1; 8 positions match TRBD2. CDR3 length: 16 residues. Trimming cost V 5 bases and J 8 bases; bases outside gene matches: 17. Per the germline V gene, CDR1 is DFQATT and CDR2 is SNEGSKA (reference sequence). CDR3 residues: CSAGPLGGLAVHEQFF. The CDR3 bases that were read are TGCAGTGCTGGACCCTTAGGTGGACTAGCAGTCCATGAG.

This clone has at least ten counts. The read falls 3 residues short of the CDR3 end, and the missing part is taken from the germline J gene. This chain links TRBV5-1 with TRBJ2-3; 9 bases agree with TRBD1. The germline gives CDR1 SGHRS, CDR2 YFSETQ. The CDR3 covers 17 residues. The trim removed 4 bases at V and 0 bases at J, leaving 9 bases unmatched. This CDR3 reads CASSPGTGKLSTDTQYF. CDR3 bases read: TGCGCCAGCAGCCCTGGGACAGGGAAATTGAGCACAGATACG.

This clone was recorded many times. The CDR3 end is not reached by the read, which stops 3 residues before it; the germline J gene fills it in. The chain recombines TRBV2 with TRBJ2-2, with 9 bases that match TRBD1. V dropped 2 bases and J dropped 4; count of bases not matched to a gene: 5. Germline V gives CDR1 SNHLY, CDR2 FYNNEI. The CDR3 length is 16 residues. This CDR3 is CASSERTGEATGELFF. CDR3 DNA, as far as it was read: TGTGCCAGCAGTGAAAGGACAGGGGAGGCCACCGGGGAG.

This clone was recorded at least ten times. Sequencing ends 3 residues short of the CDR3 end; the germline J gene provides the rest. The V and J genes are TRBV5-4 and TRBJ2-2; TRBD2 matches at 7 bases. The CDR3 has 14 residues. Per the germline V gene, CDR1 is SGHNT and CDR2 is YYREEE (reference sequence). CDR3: CASSLGGGQEKLFF. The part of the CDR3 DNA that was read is TGTGCCAGCAGCTTGGGCGGGGGTCAGGAAAAG.

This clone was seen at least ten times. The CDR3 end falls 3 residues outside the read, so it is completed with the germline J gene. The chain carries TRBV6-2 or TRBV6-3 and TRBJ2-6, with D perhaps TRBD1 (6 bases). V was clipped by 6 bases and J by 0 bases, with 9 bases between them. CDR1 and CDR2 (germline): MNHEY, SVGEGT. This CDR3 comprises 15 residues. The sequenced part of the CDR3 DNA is TGTGCCAGCAGCGGACAGCTCTCTGGGGCCAACGTC. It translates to CASSGQLSGANV. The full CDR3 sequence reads CASSGQLSGANVLTF.

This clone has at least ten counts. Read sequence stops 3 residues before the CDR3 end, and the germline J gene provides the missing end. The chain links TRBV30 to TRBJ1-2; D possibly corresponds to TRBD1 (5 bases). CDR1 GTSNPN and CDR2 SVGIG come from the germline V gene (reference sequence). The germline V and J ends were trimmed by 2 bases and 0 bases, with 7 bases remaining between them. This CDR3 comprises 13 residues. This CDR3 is CAWSRDSNYGYTF. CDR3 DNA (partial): TGTGCCTGGAGTAGGGACTCTAACTATGGC.

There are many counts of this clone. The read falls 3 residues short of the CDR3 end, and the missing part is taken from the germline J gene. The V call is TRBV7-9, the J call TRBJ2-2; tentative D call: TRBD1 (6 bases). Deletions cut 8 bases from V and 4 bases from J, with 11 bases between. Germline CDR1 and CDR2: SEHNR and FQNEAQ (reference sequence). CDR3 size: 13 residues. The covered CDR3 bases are TGTGCCAGCGAACAGGGCCTCACCGGGGAG. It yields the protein CASEQGLTGE. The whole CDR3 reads CASEQGLTGELFF.

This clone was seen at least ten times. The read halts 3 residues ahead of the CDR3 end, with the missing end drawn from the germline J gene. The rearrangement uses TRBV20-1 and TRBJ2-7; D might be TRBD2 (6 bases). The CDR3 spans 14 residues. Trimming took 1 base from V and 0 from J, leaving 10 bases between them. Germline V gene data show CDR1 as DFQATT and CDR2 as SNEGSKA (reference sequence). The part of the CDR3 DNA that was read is TGCAGTGCTAGAGGGAGGGCCAACTCCTACGAG. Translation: CSARGRANSYE. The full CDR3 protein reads CSARGRANSYEQYF.

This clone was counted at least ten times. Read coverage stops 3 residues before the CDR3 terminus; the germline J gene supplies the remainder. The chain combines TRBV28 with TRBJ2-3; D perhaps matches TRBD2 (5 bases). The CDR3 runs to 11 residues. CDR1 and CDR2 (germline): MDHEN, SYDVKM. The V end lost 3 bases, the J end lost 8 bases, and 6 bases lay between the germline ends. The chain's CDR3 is CASSFAGTQYF. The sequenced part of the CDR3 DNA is TGTGCCAGCAGTTTTGCGGGTACG.

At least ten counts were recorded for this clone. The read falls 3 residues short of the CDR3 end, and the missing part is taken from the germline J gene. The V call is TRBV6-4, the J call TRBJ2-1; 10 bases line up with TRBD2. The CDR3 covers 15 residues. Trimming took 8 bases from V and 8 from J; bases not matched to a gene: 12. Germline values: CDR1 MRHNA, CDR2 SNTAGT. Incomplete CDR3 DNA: TGTGCCAGCCACGGGGCTAGCGGGAGTATGGATGAG. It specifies CASHGASGSMDE. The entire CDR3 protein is CASHGASGSMDEQFF.

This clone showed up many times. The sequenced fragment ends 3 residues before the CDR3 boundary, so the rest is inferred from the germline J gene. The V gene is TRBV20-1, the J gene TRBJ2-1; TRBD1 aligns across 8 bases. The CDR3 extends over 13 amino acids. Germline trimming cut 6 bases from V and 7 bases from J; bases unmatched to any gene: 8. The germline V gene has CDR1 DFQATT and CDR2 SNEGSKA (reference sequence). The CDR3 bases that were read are TGCAGTGCGCAGGGACAGGTGATGAATGAG. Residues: CSAQGQVMNE. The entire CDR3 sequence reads CSAQGQVMNEQFF.

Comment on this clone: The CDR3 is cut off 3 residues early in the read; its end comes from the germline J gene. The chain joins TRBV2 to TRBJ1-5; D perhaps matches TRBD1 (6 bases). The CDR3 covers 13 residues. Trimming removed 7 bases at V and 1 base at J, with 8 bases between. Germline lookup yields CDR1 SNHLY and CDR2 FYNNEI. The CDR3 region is CASKQGSNQPQHF. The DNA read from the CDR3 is TGTGCCAGCAAACAGGGAAGCAATCAGCCC.

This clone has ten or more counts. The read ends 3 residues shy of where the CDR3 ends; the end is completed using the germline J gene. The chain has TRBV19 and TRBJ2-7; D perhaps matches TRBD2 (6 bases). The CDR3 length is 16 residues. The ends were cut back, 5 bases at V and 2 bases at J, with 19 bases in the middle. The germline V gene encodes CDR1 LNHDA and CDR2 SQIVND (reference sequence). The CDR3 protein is CASSDTGGYDAYEQYF. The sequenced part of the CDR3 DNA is TGTGCCAGTAGTGATACCGGGGGATATGATGCCTACGAG.

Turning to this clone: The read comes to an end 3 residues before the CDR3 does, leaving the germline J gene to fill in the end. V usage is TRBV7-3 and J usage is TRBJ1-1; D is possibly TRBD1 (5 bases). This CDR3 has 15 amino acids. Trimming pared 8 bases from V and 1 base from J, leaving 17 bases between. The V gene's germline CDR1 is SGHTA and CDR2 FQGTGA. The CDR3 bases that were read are TGTGCCAGCGGCCTACAAGACAGCTCGAACACTGAA. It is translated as CASGLQDSSNTE. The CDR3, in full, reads CASGLQDSSNTEAFF.

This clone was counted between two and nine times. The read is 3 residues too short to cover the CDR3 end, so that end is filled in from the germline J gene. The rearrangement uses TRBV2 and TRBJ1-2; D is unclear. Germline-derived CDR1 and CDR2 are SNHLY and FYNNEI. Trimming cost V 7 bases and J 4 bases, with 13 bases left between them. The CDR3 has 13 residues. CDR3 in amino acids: CASTGDGGYGYTF. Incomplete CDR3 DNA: TGTGCCAGCACCGGAGACGGCGGCTATGGC.

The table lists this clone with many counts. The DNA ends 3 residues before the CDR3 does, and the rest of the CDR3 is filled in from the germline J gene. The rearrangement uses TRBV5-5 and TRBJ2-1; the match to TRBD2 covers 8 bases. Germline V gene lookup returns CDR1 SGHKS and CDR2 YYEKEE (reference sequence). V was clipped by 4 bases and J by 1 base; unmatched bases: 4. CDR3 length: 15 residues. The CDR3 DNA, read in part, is TGTGCCAGCAGCGCACTAGCGGATTCCTACAATGAG. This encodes CASSALADSYNE. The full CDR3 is CASSALADSYNEQFF.

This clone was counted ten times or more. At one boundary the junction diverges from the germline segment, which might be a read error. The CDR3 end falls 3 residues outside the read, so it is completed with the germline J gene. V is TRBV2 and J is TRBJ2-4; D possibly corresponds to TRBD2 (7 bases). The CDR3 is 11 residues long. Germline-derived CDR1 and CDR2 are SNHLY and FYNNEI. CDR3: CAGGATNIQYF. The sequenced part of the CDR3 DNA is TGTGCCGGGGGGGCCACAAACATT.

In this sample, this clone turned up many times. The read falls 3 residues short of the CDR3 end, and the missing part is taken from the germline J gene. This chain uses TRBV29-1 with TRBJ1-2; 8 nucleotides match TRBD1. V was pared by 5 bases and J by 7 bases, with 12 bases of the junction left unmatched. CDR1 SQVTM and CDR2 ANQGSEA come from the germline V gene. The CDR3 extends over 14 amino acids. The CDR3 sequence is CSVKNPDRAGGYTF. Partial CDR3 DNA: TGCAGCGTTAAGAATCCGGACAGGGCGGGTGGC.

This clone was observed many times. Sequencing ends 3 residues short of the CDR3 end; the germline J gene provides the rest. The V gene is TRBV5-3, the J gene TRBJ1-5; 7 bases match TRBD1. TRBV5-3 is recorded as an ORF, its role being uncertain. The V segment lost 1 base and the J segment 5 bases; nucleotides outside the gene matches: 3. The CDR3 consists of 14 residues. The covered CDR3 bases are TGTGCCAGAAGCTTGACAGGGGAGGATCAGCCC. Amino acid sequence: CARSLTGEDQP. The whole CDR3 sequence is CARSLTGEDQPQHF.

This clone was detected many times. The CDR3 reads CASSEAWQTYEQYF. Incomplete CDR3 DNA: TGTGCCAGCAGTGAAGCGTGGCAGACCTACGAG. The chain joins TRBV6-1 to TRBJ2-7; D is unresolved. Sequencing ends 3 residues short of the CDR3 end; the germline J gene provides the rest. Per the germline V gene, CDR1 is MNHNS and CDR2 is SASEGT. The CDR3 is made up of 14 amino acids. V lost 0 bases to trimming and J lost 2 bases, with 8 bases between them.